This T cell receptor beta chain was captured in a study of blood T cell repertoires in COVID-19. About the research overall: The cDNA or gDNA used as material had been derived from T cells, B-cell-depleted T cells, or PBMCs.

This clone was picked up one time. This CDR3 spans 16 amino acids. Trimming took 3 bases from V and 5 from J; bases not matched to a gene: 12. Germline V lookup: CDR1 SGHRS, CDR2 YFSETQ. Per the original data handling: Estimated nucleated cell counts came from reference gene primer amplification. Assay used: immunoSEQ multiplex PCR; TCRdb lists only in-frame clones, some missing. From that table come the V and J calls and clone size; the DNA was used to work out D and trimming. This table holds 130,000 or so clones, around 91% found once. Sequencing used peripheral blood. The rearrangement uses TRBV5-1 and TRBJ2-5, with TRBD1 matching over 8 bases. The TCR was taken from a man between 65 and 85 years old with active or convalescent COVID-19. CDR3 loop: CASSSDPQYRGETQYF. In DNA form, the CDR3 reads TGCGCCAGCAGCTCCGACCCGCAGTACAGGGGGGAGACCCAGTACTTC.